This TCR beta chain appears in the sequencing data of a study of blood T cell repertoires in COVID-19. The wider study: T cells, B-cell-depleted T cells, or PBMCs supplied cDNA or gDNA.

The data were produced by immunoSEQ multiplex PCR, yet TCRdb's version contains in-frame clones alone and is incomplete. The table records about 150,000 clones, around 89% of them present only once. In its sample, this clone was seen once. Germline loops: CDR1 SGHAT, CDR2 FQNNGV. The CDR3 has 16 residues. V shed 2 bases and J 4 bases; nucleotides not matched to a gene: 9. This clonotype was obtained from a woman aged 55-69 years with active COVID-19. Sample: peripheral blood. The chain links TRBV11-2 to TRBJ2-7; 9 bases fit TRBD1. The CDR3 region has the DNA TGTGCCAGCAGCTTAACCCTCGGGACAGGGTTTTACGAGCAGTACTTC. Encoded protein: CASSLTLGTGFYEQYF. The variable domain in full, completed from reference TRBV11-2 and TRBJ2-7, reads EAGVAQSPRYKIIEKRQSVAFWCNPISGHATLYWYQQILGQGPKLLIQFQNNGVVDDSQLPKDRFSAERLKGVDSTLKIQPAKLEDSAVYLCASSLTLGTGFYEQYFGPGTRLTVT.